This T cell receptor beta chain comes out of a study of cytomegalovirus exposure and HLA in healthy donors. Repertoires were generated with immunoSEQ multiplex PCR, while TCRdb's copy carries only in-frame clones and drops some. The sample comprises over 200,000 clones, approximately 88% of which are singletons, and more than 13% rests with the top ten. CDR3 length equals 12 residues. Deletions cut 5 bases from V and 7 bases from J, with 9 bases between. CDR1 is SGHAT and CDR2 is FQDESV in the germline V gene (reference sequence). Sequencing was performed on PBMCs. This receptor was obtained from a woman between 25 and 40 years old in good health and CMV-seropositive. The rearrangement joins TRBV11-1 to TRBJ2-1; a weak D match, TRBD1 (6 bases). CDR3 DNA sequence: TGTGCCAGCAGCATCACAGGGAATGAGCAGTTCTTC. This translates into CASSITGNEQFF.